This passage covers 21 T cell receptor beta chains from one sample sequenced in a study of OX40 agonist ivuxolimab in advanced cancers. Sequenced by immunoSEQ multiplex PCR; TCRdb stores in-frame clones only, minus some. The sample carries about 19,000 clones, roughly 88% recorded once. This specimen was CD4+ or CD8+ T cells sorted from blood, taken in a trial of the OX40 agonist ivuxolimab. The source of these receptors is an adult with an advanced solid tumor such as melanoma, head and neck, liver or kidney cancer.

The V gene is TRBV6-5, the J gene TRBJ1-1; 7 positions agree with TRBD1. The junction had 10 bases not matched to a gene; V was cut back by 2 bases and J by 7 bases. The CDR3 contains 15 residues. Germline CDR1 is MNHEY and CDR2 is SVGAGI. This CDR3 reads CASSYVRRDRLEAFF. CDR3 nucleotides: TGTGCCAGCAGTTACGTCCGCAGGGACAGACTTGAAGCTTTCTTT.

In this sample, this clone turned up once. The chain joins TRBV27 to TRBJ2-3, with 7 bases aligning to TRBD2. V gave up 3 bases and J gave up 2 bases; unmatched junction bases: 2. The length of the CDR3 is 14 residues. CDR1 and CDR2 from the germline V gene are MNHEY and SMNVEV (reference sequence). In DNA form, the CDR3 reads TGTGCCAGCAGTTTGCGGGAGTCCACAGATACGCAGTATTTT. Protein: CASSLRESTDTQYF.

The V call is TRBV27, the J call TRBJ2-3; D not resolved. V lost 3 bases to trimming and J lost 2 bases, with 9 bases between them. The CDR3 has 14 amino acids. Germline assignment: CDR1 MNHEY and CDR2 SMNVEV (reference sequence). The CDR3 DNA is TGTGCCAGCAGTTTGTCCGCGTACACAGATACGCAGTATTTT. Translated, it gives CASSLSAYTDTQYF.

V gene TRBV7-9 combines with J gene TRBJ1-1, with TRBD1 matching over 7 bases. Germline V gene sequence: CDR1 SEHNR, CDR2 FQNEAQ (reference sequence). The CDR3 extends over 13 amino acids. The V and J ends lost 2 bases and 7 bases, in that order; junction bases with no gene match: 4. As DNA, the CDR3 is TGTGCCAGCAGCTTACCGGGGGACAGTGAAGCTTTCTTT. Encoded protein: CASSLPGDSEAFF.

Sample share makes this clone large. The CDR3 bases are TGTGCCAGCAGTCCCGACCTTGGGGTACCGCCCTACGGCTACACCTTC. Protein sequence: CASSPDLGVPPYGYTF. The chain is built from TRBV27 and TRBJ1-2; D is ambiguous. The ends were cut back, 5 bases at V and 8 bases at J, with 24 bases in the middle. CDR3 length equals 16 residues. Germline lookup yields CDR1 MNHEY and CDR2 SMNVEV (reference sequence).

As to this clone: Because the CDR3's place on the DNA is in doubt, the DNA is left out and the CDR3 is given as listed by TCRdb. The chain has TRBV13 and TRBJ2-1; TRBD1, the D gene given by the table, was not confirmed from the DNA. The CDR3 spans 15 residues, counting both ends. Germline loops: CDR1 PRHDT, CDR2 FYEKMQ (reference sequence). CDR3 protein: CASSFGPGGHNEQFF.

The rearrangement uses TRBV6-5 and TRBJ2-2; 10 bases line up with TRBD1. Per germline, CDR1 MNHEY and CDR2 SVGAGI. The CDR3 spans 15 residues. Losses at the gene ends were 6 bases for V and 7 bases for J; bases not matched to a gene: 8. The CDR3 spells CASSPGTGVSGELFF. DNA for the CDR3: TGTGCCAGCAGCCCCGGGACAGGGGTGAGCGGGGAGCTGTTTTTT.

The chain links TRBV6-1 to TRBJ2-7; D ambiguous. Trimming took off 8 bases at V and 3 bases at J, with 11 bases between the two ends. CDR3 size: 12 residues. Germline V gene lookup returns CDR1 MNHNS and CDR2 SASEGT. CDR3 bases: TGTGCCAGCGGGGTGACCATCTACGAGCAGTACTTC. It yields the protein CASGVTIYEQYF.

This rearrangement joins TRBV7-8 to TRBJ2-7, with TRBD2 identical over 12 bases. Germline values: CDR1 SGHVS, CDR2 FQNEAQ. V was pared by 3 bases and J by 0 bases, with 9 bases of the junction left unmatched. CDR3 length: 18 amino acids. This CDR3 is CASSFPTSGSANSYEQYF. DNA for the CDR3: TGTGCCAGCAGCTTCCCGACTAGCGGGAGCGCCAACTCCTACGAGCAGTACTTC.

In this sample, this clone turned up a few times. The chain uses TRBV9 and TRBJ2-1, with no clear D. Germline CDR1 and CDR2: SGDLS and YYNGEE. This CDR3 is built from 14 residues. V lost 3 bases, J lost 8 bases, and 15 bases lay in between. The CDR3 DNA sequence: TGTGCCAGCAGCGGCGGCAACGACCGGGATGAGCAGTTCTTC. This translates into CASSGGNDRDEQFF.

This clone was picked up one time. This chain uses TRBV4-1 with TRBJ1-1; D not resolved. This CDR3 spans 13 amino acids. V dropped 1 base and J dropped 6 bases, with 9 bases sitting between them. Germline CDR1 reads MGHRA; CDR2 reads YSYEKL. This chain's CDR3 is CASSQVRGSEAFF. The CDR3 coding sequence is TGCGCCAGCAGCCAAGTACGAGGGTCTGAAGCTTTCTTT.

This chain connects TRBV9 to TRBJ1-4, with TRBD1 as a possible D gene (5 bases). Germline V gives CDR1 SGDLS, CDR2 YYNGEE. The CDR3 is 15 amino acids. Trimming left V 4 bases short and J 3 bases short, with 13 bases between. The CDR3 region is CASSLRGTANEKLFF. CDR3 nucleotide sequence: TGTGCCAGCAGCCTCCGGGGGACGGCTAATGAAAAACTGTTTTTT.

The chain carries TRBV5-1 and TRBJ2-4, with D perhaps matching TRBD1 or TRBD2 (5 bases each). Germline lookup yields CDR1 SGHRS and CDR2 YFSETQ. The V gene lost 0 bases and the J gene lost 0 bases, with 16 bases spanning the gap. The CDR3 runs 18 residues. CDR3 sequence: CASSLAVGDGAAKNIQYF. As DNA, the CDR3 is TGCGCCAGCAGCTTGGCCGTGGGGGATGGGGCAGCCAAAAACATTCAGTACTTC.

This clone appeared a few times. The chain has TRBV28 and TRBJ1-1; D possibly corresponds to TRBD1 (5 bases). With 8 bases removed from V and 5 bases from J, the gap between germline ends came to 15 bases. Germline V CDR1 and CDR2: MDHEN, SYDVKM. The CDR3 contains 13 residues. DNA of the CDR3: TGTGCCAGCCTGGGGGTCAAGGGGACTGAAGCTTTCTTT. Amino acid sequence: CASLGVKGTEAFF. Complete variable domain (other parts from reference TRBV28 and TRBJ1-1): DVKVTQSSRYLVKRTGEKVFLECVQDMDHENMFWYRQDPGLGLRLIYFSYDVKMKEKGDIPEGYSVSREKKERFSLILESASTNQTSMYLCASLGVKGTEAFFGQGTRLTVV.

The rearrangement uses TRBV6-5 and TRBJ1-1, with D unclear. V lost 2 bases and J 8 bases, leaving 12 bases between the germline ends. Germline V lookup: CDR1 MNHEY, CDR2 SVGAGI. There are 13 residues in the CDR3. The CDR3 DNA sequence: TGTGCCAGCAGTTACACCCTGTTTCGAGAAGCTTTCTTT. This codes for CASSYTLFREAFF.

The chain couples TRBV2 to TRBJ1-2; 7 bases line up with TRBD1. The V gene end was trimmed by 5 bases and the J gene end by 4 bases; junction bases not matched to a gene: 7. Germline lookup yields CDR1 SNHLY and CDR2 FYNNEI. This CDR3 region has 14 residues. The CDR3, as DNA: TGTGCCAGCAGTCCCGGGACAGAGCTCTATGGCTACACCTTC. Translation: CASSPGTELYGYTF. The whole variable domain, remainder taken from reference TRBV2 and TRBJ1-2, is EPEVTQTPSHQVTQMGQEVILRCVPISNHLYFYWYRQILGQKVEFLVSFYNNEISEKSEIFDDQFSVERPDGSNFTLKIRSTKLEDSAMYFCASSPGTELYGYTFGSGTRLTVV.

In the case of this clone: The junction does not match germline at one end; this may be a read error. The rearrangement uses TRBV7-7 and TRBJ2-6; 7 bases are a match to TRBD1. The V gene's germline CDR1 is SSHAT and CDR2 FNYEAQ (reference sequence). CDR3 length: 18 amino acids. The CDR3, as DNA: TGTGCTAGCAGCCTCCCGGGACAGTTTTTCTCTGGGGCCAACGTCCTGACTTTC. Its protein product is CASSLPGQFFSGANVLTF. The full variable domain, rest sourced from reference TRBV7-7 and TRBJ2-6, is GAGVSQSPRYKVTKRGQDVTLRCDPISSHATLYWYQQALGQGPEFLTYFNYEAQPDKSGLPSDRFSAERPEGSISTLTIQRTEQRDSAMYRCASSLPGQFFSGANVLTFGAGSRLTVL.

This chain links TRBV9 with TRBJ1-4; 7 bases match TRBD1. Germline CDR1 is SGDLS and CDR2 is YYNGEE. The CDR3 spans 15 residues. V shed 4 bases, J shed 7 bases, and the junction held 10 bases outside the gene matches. The CDR3 loop is CASSPGGGLVEKLFF. CDR3 in DNA: TGTGCCAGCAGCCCAGGGGGGGGCTTAGTTGAAAAACTGTTTTTT. The full variable domain, in which reference TRBV9 and TRBJ1-4 provide the parts outside the CDR3, is DSGVTQTPKHLITATGQRVTLRCSPRSGDLSVYWYQQSLDQGLQFLIQYYNGEERAKGNILERFSAQQFPDLHSELNLSSLELGDSALYFCASSPGGGLVEKLFFGSGTQLSVL.

Notes on this clone: The same CDR3 also results from other DNA sequences found in this sample. This rearrangement joins TRBV5-6 to TRBJ2-5; D unclear. The germline V and J ends were trimmed by 0 bases and 1 base, with 4 bases remaining between them. The CDR3 sequence is 13 residues long. The V gene's germline CDR1 is SGHDT and CDR2 YYEEEE. As DNA, the CDR3 is TGTGCCAGCAGCTTGGTCCTCCAAGAGACCCAGTACTTC. It encodes CASSLVLQETQYF.

This clone was seen just once. The chain has TRBV6-6 and TRBJ1-2, with D hard to call. This CDR3 spans 10 amino acids. Germline CDR1 and CDR2: MNHNY and SVGAGI (reference sequence). V lost 8 bases and J lost 5, with 6 bases in between. The DNA for the CDR3 is TGTGCCAGCTTTTATTATGGCTACACCTTC. This sequence encodes CASFYYGYTF.

The chain joins TRBV28 to TRBJ1-5; perhaps TRBD1 as D (5 bases). Germline assignment: CDR1 MDHEN and CDR2 SYDVKM. The CDR3 extends over 12 amino acids. CDR3 loop: CATWEGNQPQHF. The DNA for the CDR3 is TGTGCTACGTGGGAGGGGAATCAGCCCCAGCATTTT.